This T cell receptor beta chain comes out of a study of cytomegalovirus exposure and HLA in healthy donors. Study-wide results and limits: One variant, a missense change in DCLRE1C, was linked in a later analysis to TCR beta V- and J-gene trimming.

The CDR3 has 13 residues. Germline V gene data show CDR1 as SGHRS and CDR2 as YFSETQ. The junction had 2 bases not matched to a gene; V was cut back by 1 base and J by 6 bases. Researchers ran the PCR with 60 Vbeta and 13 Jbeta primers. Using immunoSEQ multiplex PCR, the repertoire was profiled, and TCRdb retains in-frame clones only, with some absent. The repertoire includes some 120,000 clones, around three quarters of them detected once, and 1% sits in the top ten. Concerning this clone: Antigen unknown.

This TCR came from a man aged 40-50 years in good health and CMV-seronegative. Material for sequencing was PBMCs. The chain joins TRBV5-1 to TRBJ2-3; 7 bases map to TRBD2. CDR3 amino acids: CASSLSGGDTQYF. The CDR3 region has the DNA TGCGCCAGCAGCTTGTCCGGGGGGGATACGCAGTATTTT.